This TCR beta chain originates from a study of blood T cell repertoires in COVID-19. This clone was seen just once. Some clones are missing from TCRdb's copy, which holds only in-frame ones; the method was immunoSEQ multiplex PCR. The sample consists of about 250,000 clones, 80% to 90% of them appearing once. Germline V CDR1 and CDR2: LNHDA, SQIVND (reference sequence). The length of the CDR3 is 15 residues. Unmatched junction bases numbered 5, after V lost 2 bases and J lost 5 bases. The sample was PBMCs or T cells enriched from blood (not recorded which). The chain links TRBV19 to TRBJ1-5; 8 bases fit TRBD1. This receptor was obtained from a woman aged 35 to 49 who had been exposed to COVID-19. The CDR3 DNA sequence: TGTGCCAGTAGTATAAGGGCAGGGGGCTATCAGCCCCAGCATTTT. Its protein is CASSIRAGGYQPQHF.